The 12 T cell receptor beta chains presented below share a single source sample, sequenced in a study of CD8 T cells in ankylosing spondylitis. TCRdb ran MiXCR on the 5' RACE reads and lists one entry per CDR3 protein. The sample comprises roughly 30,000 distinct CDR3 sequences, around 14% of which are singletons, and 36% rests with the top ten. Sequencing was carried out using blood. These TCRs come from a male donor with ankylosing spondylitis or in good health (not recorded which).

V usage is TRBV7-2 and J usage is TRBJ2-2, with TRBD2 identical over 7 bases. From germline, CDR1 is SGHTA and CDR2 FQGNSA. With V trimmed by 2 bases and J by 0 bases, 9 bases remained unmatched. CDR3 length equals 18 residues. Here the CDR3 DNA reads TGTGCCAGCAGCTTAACCCCCCCTACTAGCGCGAACACCGGGGAGCTGTTTTTT. It encodes CASSLTPPTSANTGELFF. The variable domain in full, completed from reference TRBV7-2 and TRBJ2-2, reads GAGVSQSPSNKVTEKGKDVELRCDPISGHTALYWYRQSLGQGLEFLIYFQGNSAPDKSGLPSDRFSAERTGGSVSTLTIQRTQQEDSAVYLCASSLTPPTSANTGELFFGEGSRLTVL.

This clonotype was seen more than once but under ten times. V is TRBV7-6 and J is TRBJ2-2, with unresolved D. CDR3 size: 16 residues. V was pared by 4 bases and J by 0 bases, with 12 bases between. The germline V gene encodes CDR1 SGHVS and CDR2 FNYEAQ. CDR3 sequence: CASSSPGPANTGELFF. Here the CDR3 DNA reads TGTGCCAGCAGCTCCCCTGGCCCCGCGAACACCGGGGAGCTGTTTTTT.

The table lists this clonotype with a few counts. V gene TRBV5-6 combines with J gene TRBJ1-6; D gene ambiguous. With 6 bases removed from V and 5 bases from J, the gap between germline ends came to 9 bases. The CDR3 has 13 residues. Germline V gene sequence: CDR1 SGHDT, CDR2 YYEEEE. CDR3 region: CASNSGNNSPLHF. As DNA, the CDR3 is TGTGCCAGCAACTCAGGAAATAATTCACCCCTCCACTTT.

In this sample, this clonotype turned up a few times. The rearrangement links TRBV28 to TRBJ2-7; TRBD1 is a possible D gene (6 bases). Trimming shortened V by 7 bases and J by 1 base, and 14 bases separated the two germline ends. In germline, CDR1 is MDHEN, CDR2 SYDVKM. CDR3 size: 14 residues. CDR3 nucleotides: TGTGCCAGCAAGCCAGGGGCTTCGTCCTACGAGCAGTACTTC. Its protein is CASKPGASSYEQYF.

This clonotype appeared a few times. This chain connects TRBV29-1 to TRBJ2-5; no reliable D call. V was clipped by 4 bases and J by 1 base, with 7 bases between them. The CDR3 sequence is 12 residues long. Germline V CDR1 and CDR2: SQVTM, ANQGSEA. DNA for the CDR3: TGCAGCGTTGGATACAGCCAAGAGACCCAGTACTTC. It codes for CSVGYSQETQYF.

This clonotype was seen a few times. This chain links TRBV10-3 with TRBJ2-1; possibly TRBD1 or TRBD2 for D (5 bases each). Germline assignment: CDR1 ENHRY and CDR2 SYGVKD. CDR3 length: 16 amino acids. The V end lost 4 bases, the J end lost 2 bases, and 15 bases lay between the germline ends. CDR3 nucleotides: TGTGCCATCAGTGCCGGCCGGGACGGAGCCTACAATGAGCAGTTCTTC. Protein product: CAISAGRDGAYNEQFF.

Only a few counts were recorded for this clonotype. This rearrangement joins TRBV4-3 to TRBJ2-3; D unresolved. There are 16 residues in the CDR3. CDR1 and CDR2 (germline): LGHNA, YSLEER. The V end was cut by 1 base, the J end by 5 bases, with 16 bases between. CDR3 sequence (DNA): TGCGCCAGCAGCCAAGTAGCCCAGGCTGGGGAAGATACGCAGTATTTT. Amino acids: CASSQVAQAGEDTQYF.

This clonotype was seen a handful of times. The genes are TRBV20-1 and TRBJ2-5; unclear D gene. V lost 3 bases and J 5 bases, leaving 19 bases between the germline ends. This CDR3 is built from 15 residues. Germline CDR1 and CDR2: DFQATT and SNEGSKA (reference sequence). Here the CDR3 reads CSASWNDPERETQYF. CDR3 sequence (DNA): TGCAGTGCTAGTTGGAACGACCCCGAGAGGGAGACCCAGTACTTC.

The chain has TRBV14 and TRBJ1-4; 7 nucleotides align to TRBD1. CDR1 and CDR2 (germline): SGHDN, FVKESK. V was clipped by 1 base and J by 6 bases; unmatched bases: 5. The CDR3 loop spans 15 amino acids. CDR3 sequence: CASSQVGGGHEKLFF. The CDR3 coding sequence is TGTGCCAGCAGCCAAGTGGGAGGGGGCCATGAAAAACTGTTTTTT. Using reference TRBV14 and TRBJ1-4 for the parts outside the CDR3, the full variable domain is EAGVTQFPSHSVIEKGQTVTLRCDPISGHDNLYWYRRVMGKEIKFLLHFVKESKQDESGMPNNRFLAERTGGTYSTLKVQPAELEDSGVYFCASSQVGGGHEKLFFGSGTQLSVL.

This clonotype has only a few counts. The V call is TRBV14, the J call TRBJ1-4, with 7 bases fitting TRBD1. Germline CDR1 and CDR2: SGHDN and FVKESK. V was clipped by 3 bases and J by 1 base; unmatched bases: 17. This CDR3 region has 20 residues. CDR3 nucleotides: TGTGCCAGCAGCCAGCTGCGGACAGGCCCTTACGAATTAACTAATGAAAAACTGTTTTTT. Translation: CASSQLRTGPYELTNEKLFF.

This clonotype was seen only a few times. The chain is built from TRBV20-1 and TRBJ2-3; D is unresolved. V lost 1 base and J lost 1, with 12 bases in between. CDR3 length equals 15 residues. CDR1 and CDR2 from the germline V gene are DFQATT and SNEGSKA (reference sequence). The CDR3 here is CSARGAPIGTDTQYF. CDR3 in DNA: TGCAGTGCTAGAGGAGCGCCTATTGGCACAGATACGCAGTATTTT.

In its sample, this clonotype was seen a few times. The chain joins TRBV2 to TRBJ2-1; unclear D gene. Germline values: CDR1 SNHLY, CDR2 FYNNEI. Trimming took off 4 bases at V and 4 bases at J, with 11 bases between the two ends. The CDR3 is 14 amino acids. CDR3: CASSGSDHYNEQFF. DNA for the CDR3: TGTGCCAGCAGTGGGTCAGACCATTACAATGAGCAGTTCTTC.